The sequence of this T cell receptor beta chain was determined in a study of T cells in women clearing cervical HPV infection. Study as a whole: Case blood was drawn a median roughly 160 days after lesion detection.

For this clone: The read finishes 3 residues shy of the CDR3 end, and the germline J gene is used to complete it.

Method: immunoSEQ multiplex PCR; TCRdb's copy keeps in-frame clones and lacks some. Found here are roughly 50,000 clones; the top ten clones hold under 40%. The V and J ends lost 2 bases and 5 bases respectively, with 9 bases between them. The CDR3 spans 13 residues. The chain carries TRBV12-3 or TRBV12-4 and TRBJ2-5; D remains ambiguous. The sequenced sample was blood buffy coat. The clonotype was recovered from a woman aged 18-70 years with a cervical HPV16 infection that either progressed to CIN3+ or cleared (not recorded which). The CDR3: CASSLFERETQYF. The part of the CDR3 DNA that was read is TGTGCCAGCAGTTTATTCGAGAGGGAGACC.